These 8 T cell receptor beta chains came from one sample sequenced in a study of blood T cell repertoires in COVID-19. The repertoire was sequenced with immunoSEQ multiplex PCR; TCRdb's copy has only in-frame clones and lacks some. The repertoire holds some 70,000 clones, with roughly 80% as singletons. Sequencing was performed on peripheral blood. These receptors were taken from a man aged 60-69 years with acute or convalescent COVID-19.

V is TRBV4-3 and J is TRBJ1-1; D is unclear. Germline V gene sequence: CDR1 LGHNA, CDR2 YSLEER. V was cut by 3 bases and J by 4 bases, with 9 bases left in between. The CDR3 loop spans 13 amino acids. CDR3 loop: CASSQEMTTEAFF. The CDR3 DNA is TGCGCCAGCAGCCAGGAGATGACCACTGAAGCTTTCTTT.

This sequence joins TRBV11-2 and TRBJ1-1; no clear D gene. Germline V gene data show CDR1 as SGHAT and CDR2 as FQNNGV. The CDR3 length is 14 residues. The V and J ends lost 6 bases and 7 bases respectively, with 18 bases between them. CDR3 nucleotide sequence: TGTGCCAGCAGACGGGAGGGAGGTCTTATTGAAGCTTTCTTT. It is translated as CASRREGGLIEAFF.

This rearrangement joins TRBV5-5 to TRBJ2-3; 10 bases line up with TRBD1. From germline, CDR1 is SGHKS and CDR2 YYEKEE (reference sequence). The V segment lost 4 bases and the J segment 5 bases; nucleotides outside the gene matches: 7. This CDR3 has 15 residues. This CDR3 is CASSPATGGVDTQYF. DNA for the CDR3: TGTGCCAGCAGCCCCGCGACAGGGGGCGTAGATACGCAGTATTTT.

The chain links TRBV6-6 to TRBJ1-3; possibly TRBD1 for D (6 bases). The CDR3 spans 14 residues. Trimming stripped 2 bases from V and 4 bases from J, with 9 bases between. The germline CDR1 and CDR2 sequences are MNHNY and SVGAGI (reference sequence). DNA for the CDR3: TGTGCCAGCAGTTACGCAGGGGACGGAAACACCATATATTTT. Its translation is CASSYAGDGNTIYF.

The V gene is TRBV4-3, the J gene TRBJ2-6; 9 bases fit TRBD1. The V segment lost 4 bases and the J segment 2 bases; nucleotides outside the gene matches: 3. CDR3 length: 16 amino acids. The germline V gene encodes CDR1 LGHNA and CDR2 YSLEER. Written as DNA, the CDR3 is TGCGCCAGCAGCCGGGACAGGGAGACTGGGGCCAACGTCCTGACTTTC. Amino acid sequence: CASSRDRETGANVLTF.

This clone was detected only once. The chain couples TRBV7-2 to TRBJ1-2; 11 positions agree with TRBD1. Trimming cost V 5 bases and J 5 bases; bases outside gene matches: 13. This CDR3 is 17 amino acids long. CDR1 is SGHTA and CDR2 is FQGNSA in the germline V gene. The CDR3 here is CASSPGGTGGFVYGYTF. The CDR3 bases are TGTGCCAGCAGCCCGGGAGGGACAGGGGGTTTCGTTTATGGCTACACCTTC.

V usage is TRBV6-2 or TRBV6-3 and J usage is TRBJ2-7; D is perhaps TRBD1 (6 bases). Trimming took off 6 bases at V and 2 bases at J, with 11 bases between the two ends. The CDR3 has 13 amino acids. Germline loops: CDR1 MNHEY, CDR2 SVGEGT. This CDR3 is CASSWGLPYEQYF. For the CDR3, the DNA is TGTGCCAGCAGCTGGGGGCTCCCCTACGAGCAGTACTTC.

The genes are TRBV6-5 and TRBJ1-2, with D perhaps matching TRBD1 (5 bases). The CDR3 spans 15 residues. The V gene's germline CDR1 is MNHEY and CDR2 SVGAGI. V lost 7 bases and J lost 0, with 15 bases in between. CDR3 nucleotide sequence: TGTGCCAGCACCACAACCGACAGTTCTAACTATGGCTACACCTTC. Its protein is CASTTTDSSNYGYTF.